Reported below is one T cell receptor beta chain. Which antigen it targets is not known. Its ends do not fully match the called genes, so a read error is possible. The sample belongs to a study of CD8 T cells in Susac syndrome (dated by TCRdb to between 2018 and 2021). Regarding the research as a whole: Of the Susac syndrome patients who were sequenced, about 6 had clinically active disease and 8 or 9 were in clinical remission. Susac syndrome patients were therapy-naive, on corticosteroids (some also receiving IVIg), or on IVIg alone at blood withdrawal. The study used repertoire sequencing to test whether antigen drove CD8+ T cell activation and differentiation in Susac syndrome.

RNA was extracted with the RNeasy kit and about 0.5 to 1 ug was reverse transcribed using random hexamers. The immunoSEQ multiplex PCR assay, covering 54 Vbeta and 13 Jbeta segments, was used to amplify TCR beta CDR3 regions. Bias from PCR amplification was corrected by using a synthetic template baseline for primer optimization and for computational correction. The authors processed their data as follows. Only productive sequences were kept, with reads annotated to V, D and J genes according to IMGT and analyzed in immunoSEQ Analyzer. To calculate clonality, Shannon entropy was normalized by log2 of the number of productive unique sequences and then subtracted from one. Public and private clones were assessed among the 100 most prevalent clones of each patient and control. A clone was defined as Susac-specific if it was absent from the healthy and MS cohorts, from roughly 980 published viral clones and from other ImmuneACCESS disease sequences. TCRdb handled the public reads itself, with Q25 trimming in fastp and clone calling in MiXCR, and kept productive beta chains. Entries that share a CDR3 protein sequence are merged under the most common genes and DNA. These V and J calls are TCRdb output, not the study's own analysis. The sample table records about 120,000 distinct CDR3 sequences; nearly 96% of these occur just once. The top ten hold more than 0.12% of the sample.

Peripheral blood CD8+ and CD4+ T cells from healthy donors, Susac syndrome patients and multiple sclerosis patients were profiled by high-throughput TCR beta sequencing. Recently defined diagnostic criteria for definite or probable disease were met by the Susac syndrome patients. Bulk CD8+ and CD4+ T cells were purified by magnetic negative isolation, whereas CD8+ TEMRA cells were enriched by FACS. Blood was collected in EDTA tubes and processed within 24 hours, with PBMCs isolated through density gradient centrifugation. PBMCs intended for TCR sequencing were cryopreserved in liquid nitrogen and were subsequently thawed in a 37 degrees C water bath. The sorted or isolated CD4+, CD8+ and CD8+ TEMRA cells reached a purity of at least 90%. CDR3 length: 13 amino acids, cysteine to phenylalanine. Here the CDR3 DNA is all that survives: 39 bases in frame from base 1. According to the germline V gene (reference sequence), CDR1 reads GTSNPN and CDR2 reads SVGIG.

General study outcomes and caveats: No clonal expansion was detected in the CD4+ T cell repertoire of Susac syndrome patients. The number of individuals in the TCR sequencing and HLA analysis was recognized as being relatively small.

The chain is encoded by TRBV30 joined to TRBJ2-3; a tentative D match to TRBD2 spans 5 bases. This clonotype originated in a human donor with Susac syndrome. Input material: CD4+ T cells from PBMCs. The bases are TGTGCCTGGAGTTGGGCTAGCAGAGATACGCAGTATTTT. This gives the protein CAWSWASRDTQYF.